In this sample, the clone carrying this TCR beta chain turned up once. The protocol was immunoSEQ multiplex PCR, while the TCRdb copy is restricted to in-frame clones and leaves out a portion. The table lists some 680,000 clones, approximately 73% of them singletons. The data belong to a study of shared clonotypes between healthy human individuals. Per the germline V gene, CDR1 is LNHDA and CDR2 is SQIVND (reference sequence). CDR3 length: 15 residues. V lost 6 bases and J 2 bases, leaving 16 bases between the germline ends. V and J are TRBV19 and TRBJ2-5; TRBD2 might be the D (7 bases). This sequence originates from a woman aged 25 to 39 in good health. The sample taken for sequencing was memory CD4+ T cells sorted from blood. As for subset: CD45RA-negative fraction. DNA of the CDR3: TGTGCCAGTAGCGCCGGGGGGACACCACAAGAGACCCAGTACTTC. Residues: CASSAGGTPQETQYF. Complete variable domain (other parts from reference TRBV19 and TRBJ2-5): DGGITQSPKYLFRKEGQNVTLSCEQNLNHDAMYWYRQDPGQGLRLIYYSQIVNDFQKGDIAEGYSVSREKKESFPLTVTSAQKNPTAFYLCASSAGGTPQETQYFGPGTRLLVL.